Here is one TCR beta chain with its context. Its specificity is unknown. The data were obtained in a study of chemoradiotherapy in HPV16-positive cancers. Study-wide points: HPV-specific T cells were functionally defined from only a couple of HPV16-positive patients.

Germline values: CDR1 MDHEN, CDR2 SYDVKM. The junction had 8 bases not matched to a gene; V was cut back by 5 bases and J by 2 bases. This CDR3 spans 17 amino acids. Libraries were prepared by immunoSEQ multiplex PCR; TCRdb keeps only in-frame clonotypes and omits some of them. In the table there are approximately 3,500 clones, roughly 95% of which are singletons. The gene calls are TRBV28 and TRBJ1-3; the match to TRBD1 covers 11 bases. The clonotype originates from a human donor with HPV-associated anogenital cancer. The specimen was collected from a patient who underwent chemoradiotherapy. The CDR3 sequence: CASSPQPGQGAGNTIYF. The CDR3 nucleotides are TGTGCCAGCAGTCCCCAGCCGGGACAGGGGGCTGGAAACACCATATATTTT.